This TCR beta chain was documented in a study of blood T cell repertoires in COVID-19. Study in general: Samples of COVID-19 (acute and convalescent) were obtained from the United States, Italy and Spain. Sources were T cells, B-cell-depleted T cells, or PBMCs; the material itself was cDNA or gDNA.

CDR1 SGHRS and CDR2 YFSETQ come from the germline V gene. The CDR3 has 14 amino acids. V gave up 0 bases and J gave up 6 bases; unmatched junction bases: 6. Original processing methods: Reference gene primer amplification gave estimated nucleated cell counts. The protocol was immunoSEQ multiplex PCR, while the TCRdb copy is restricted to in-frame clones and leaves out a portion. Clonal size and the V and J genes are those of that table, whereas D and trimming came from the DNA. The sample lists hundreds of thousands of clones; roughly 84% were seen once. The sequenced sample consisted of peripheral blood. The receptor's source is a man aged 35-49 years with acute or convalescent COVID-19. This chain connects TRBV5-1 to TRBJ2-7; 7 nucleotides line up with TRBD2. The CDR3 loop reads CASSLAGGVVEQYF. CDR3 bases: TGCGCCAGCAGCTTGGCGGGGGGAGTTGTCGAGCAGTACTTC.